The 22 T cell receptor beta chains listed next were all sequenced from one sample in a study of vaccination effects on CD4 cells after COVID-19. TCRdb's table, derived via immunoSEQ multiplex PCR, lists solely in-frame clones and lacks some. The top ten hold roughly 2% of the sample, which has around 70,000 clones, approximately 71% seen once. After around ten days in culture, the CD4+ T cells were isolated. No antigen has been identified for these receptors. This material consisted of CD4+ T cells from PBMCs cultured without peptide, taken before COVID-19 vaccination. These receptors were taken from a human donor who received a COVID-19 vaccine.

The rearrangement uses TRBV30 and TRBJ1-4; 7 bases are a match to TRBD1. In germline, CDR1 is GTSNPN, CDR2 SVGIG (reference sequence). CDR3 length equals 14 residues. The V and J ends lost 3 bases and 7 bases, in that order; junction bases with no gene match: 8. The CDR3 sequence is CAWSATGLSEKLFF. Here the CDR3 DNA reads TGTGCCTGGAGCGCGACAGGGTTGAGTGAAAAACTGTTTTTT.

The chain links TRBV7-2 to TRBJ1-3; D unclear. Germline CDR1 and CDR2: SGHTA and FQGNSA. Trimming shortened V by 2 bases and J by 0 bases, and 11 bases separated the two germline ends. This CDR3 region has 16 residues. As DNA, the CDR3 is TGTGCCAGCAGCTTATTATCGGCCAGCTCTGGAAACACCATATATTTT. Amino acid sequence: CASSLLSASSGNTIYF.

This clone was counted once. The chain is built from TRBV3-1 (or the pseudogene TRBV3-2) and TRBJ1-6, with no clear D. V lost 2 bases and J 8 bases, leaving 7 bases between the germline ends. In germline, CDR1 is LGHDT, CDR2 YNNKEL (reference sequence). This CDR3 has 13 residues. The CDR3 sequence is CASSQRSDSPLHF. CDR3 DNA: TGTGCCAGCAGCCAAAGATCAGATTCACCCCTCCACTTT.

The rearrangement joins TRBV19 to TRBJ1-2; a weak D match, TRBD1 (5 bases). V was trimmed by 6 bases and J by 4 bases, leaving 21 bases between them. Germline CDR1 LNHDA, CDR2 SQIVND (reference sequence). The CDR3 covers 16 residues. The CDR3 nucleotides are TGTGCCAGTAGCCTAACGCCGGGACTCTCACCCTATGGCTACACCTTC. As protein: CASSLTPGLSPYGYTF.

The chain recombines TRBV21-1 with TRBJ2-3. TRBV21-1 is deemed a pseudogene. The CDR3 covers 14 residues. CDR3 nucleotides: TGTGCCAGCCGCCCCGGGCCATTGACAGATACGCAGTATTTT. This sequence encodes CASRPGPLTDTQYF.

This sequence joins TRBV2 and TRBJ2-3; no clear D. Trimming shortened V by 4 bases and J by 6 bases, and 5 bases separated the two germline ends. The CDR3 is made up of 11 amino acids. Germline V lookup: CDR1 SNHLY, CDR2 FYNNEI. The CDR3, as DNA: TGTGCCAGCAGTGGCGAGGATACGCAGTATTTT. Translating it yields CASSGEDTQYF.

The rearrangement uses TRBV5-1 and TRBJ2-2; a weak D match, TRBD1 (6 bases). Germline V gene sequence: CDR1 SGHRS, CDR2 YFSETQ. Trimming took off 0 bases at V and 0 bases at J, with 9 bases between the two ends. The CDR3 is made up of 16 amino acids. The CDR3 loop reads CASSLGGQPNTGELFF. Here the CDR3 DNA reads TGCGCCAGCAGCTTGGGGGGGCAGCCGAACACCGGGGAGCTGTTTTTT.

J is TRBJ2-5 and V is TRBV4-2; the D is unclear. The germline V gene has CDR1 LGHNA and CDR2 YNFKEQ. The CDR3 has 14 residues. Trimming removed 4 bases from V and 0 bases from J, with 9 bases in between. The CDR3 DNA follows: TGTGCCAGCAGCCGGGGATCGTACCAAGAGACCCAGTACTTC. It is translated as CASSRGSYQETQYF.

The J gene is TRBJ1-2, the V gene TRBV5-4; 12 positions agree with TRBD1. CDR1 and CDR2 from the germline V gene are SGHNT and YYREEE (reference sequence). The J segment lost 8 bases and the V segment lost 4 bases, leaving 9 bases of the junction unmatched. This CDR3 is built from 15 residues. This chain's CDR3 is CASSDPGQGASGYTF. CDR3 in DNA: TGTGCCAGCAGCGACCCGGGACAGGGGGCGTCGGGCTACACCTTC.

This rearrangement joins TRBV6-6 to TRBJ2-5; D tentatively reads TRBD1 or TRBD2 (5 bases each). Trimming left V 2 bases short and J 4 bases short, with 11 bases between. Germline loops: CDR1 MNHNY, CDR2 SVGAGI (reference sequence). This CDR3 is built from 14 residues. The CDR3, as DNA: TGTGCCAGCAGTTACCCGACGGGACGAGAGACCCAGTACTTC. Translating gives CASSYPTGRETQYF.

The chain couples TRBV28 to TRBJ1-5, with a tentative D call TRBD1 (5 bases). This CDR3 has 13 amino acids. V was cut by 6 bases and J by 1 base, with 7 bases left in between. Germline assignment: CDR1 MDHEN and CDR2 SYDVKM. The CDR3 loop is CASSRDSNQPQHF. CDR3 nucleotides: TGTGCCAGCAGCCGGGACAGCAATCAGCCCCAGCATTTT.

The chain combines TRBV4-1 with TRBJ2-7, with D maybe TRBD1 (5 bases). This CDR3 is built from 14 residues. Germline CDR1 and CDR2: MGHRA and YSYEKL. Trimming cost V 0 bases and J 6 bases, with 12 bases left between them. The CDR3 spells CASSQDQGRGEQYV. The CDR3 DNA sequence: TGCGCCAGCAGCCAAGATCAGGGAAGGGGCGAGCAGTACGTC.

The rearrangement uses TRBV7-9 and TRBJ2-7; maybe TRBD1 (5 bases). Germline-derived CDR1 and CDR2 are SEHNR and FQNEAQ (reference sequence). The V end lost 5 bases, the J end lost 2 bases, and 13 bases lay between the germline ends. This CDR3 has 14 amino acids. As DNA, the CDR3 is TGTGCCAGCAGCGTAGGACCGACAGCCTACGAGCAGTACGTC. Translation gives CASSVGPTAYEQYV.

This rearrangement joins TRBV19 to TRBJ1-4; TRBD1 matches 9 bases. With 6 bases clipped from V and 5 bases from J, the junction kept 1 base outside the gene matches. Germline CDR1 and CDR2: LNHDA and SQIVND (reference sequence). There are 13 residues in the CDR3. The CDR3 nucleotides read TGTGCCAGTAGCGACAGGGGGAATGAAAAACTGTTTTTT. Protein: CASSDRGNEKLFF.

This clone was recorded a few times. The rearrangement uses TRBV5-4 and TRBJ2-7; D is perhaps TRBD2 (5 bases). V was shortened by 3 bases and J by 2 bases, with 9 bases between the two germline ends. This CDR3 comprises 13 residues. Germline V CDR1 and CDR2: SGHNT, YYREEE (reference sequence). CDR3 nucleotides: TGTGCCAGCAGCTACGACGGGGCCTACGAGCAGTACGTC. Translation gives CASSYDGAYEQYV.

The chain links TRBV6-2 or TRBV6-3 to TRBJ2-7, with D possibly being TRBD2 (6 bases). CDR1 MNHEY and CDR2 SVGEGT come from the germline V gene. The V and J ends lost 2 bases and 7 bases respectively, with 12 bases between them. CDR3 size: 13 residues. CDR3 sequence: CASSYGGAGEQYV. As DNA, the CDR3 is TGTGCCAGCAGTTACGGCGGGGCGGGTGAGCAGTACGTC.

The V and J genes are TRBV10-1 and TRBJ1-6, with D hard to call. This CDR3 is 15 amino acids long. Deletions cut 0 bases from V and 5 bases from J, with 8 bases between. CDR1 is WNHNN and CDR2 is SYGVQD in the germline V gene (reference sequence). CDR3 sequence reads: CASSESTVNNSPLHF. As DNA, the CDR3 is TGCGCCAGCAGTGAGTCTACAGTGAATAATTCACCCCTCCACTTT.

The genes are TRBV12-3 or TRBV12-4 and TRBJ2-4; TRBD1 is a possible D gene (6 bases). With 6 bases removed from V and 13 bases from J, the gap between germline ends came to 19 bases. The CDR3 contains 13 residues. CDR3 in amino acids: CASSSKTGLGQYF. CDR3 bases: TGTGCCAGCAGCTCCAAGACAGGTCTCGGGCAGTACTTC.

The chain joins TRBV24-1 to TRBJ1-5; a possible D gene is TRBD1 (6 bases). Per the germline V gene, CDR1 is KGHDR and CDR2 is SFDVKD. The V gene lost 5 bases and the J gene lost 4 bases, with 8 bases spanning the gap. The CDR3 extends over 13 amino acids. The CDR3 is CATSVQGNQPQHF. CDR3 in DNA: TGTGCCACCAGTGTTCAGGGGAATCAGCCCCAGCATTTT.

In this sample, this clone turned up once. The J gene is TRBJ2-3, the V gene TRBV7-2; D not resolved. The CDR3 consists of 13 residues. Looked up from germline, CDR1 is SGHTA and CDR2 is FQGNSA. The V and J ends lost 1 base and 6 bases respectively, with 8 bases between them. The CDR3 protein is CASSLGPPDTQYF. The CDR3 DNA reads TGTGCCAGCAGCTTAGGACCCCCGGATACGCAGTATTTT.

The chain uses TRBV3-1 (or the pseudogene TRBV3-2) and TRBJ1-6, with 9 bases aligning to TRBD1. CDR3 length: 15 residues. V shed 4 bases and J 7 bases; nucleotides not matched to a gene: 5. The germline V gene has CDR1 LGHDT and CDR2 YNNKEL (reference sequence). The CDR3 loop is CASSRTGVENSPLHF. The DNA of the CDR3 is TGTGCCAGCAGCCGGACAGGGGTTGAAAATTCACCCCTCCACTTT.

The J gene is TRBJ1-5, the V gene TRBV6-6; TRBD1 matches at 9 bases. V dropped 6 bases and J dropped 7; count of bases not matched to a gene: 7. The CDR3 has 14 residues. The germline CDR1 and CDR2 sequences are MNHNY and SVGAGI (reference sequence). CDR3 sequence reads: CASRGQGRLQPQHF. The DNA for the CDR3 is TGTGCCAGCAGGGGACAGGGAAGATTGCAGCCCCAGCATTTT.